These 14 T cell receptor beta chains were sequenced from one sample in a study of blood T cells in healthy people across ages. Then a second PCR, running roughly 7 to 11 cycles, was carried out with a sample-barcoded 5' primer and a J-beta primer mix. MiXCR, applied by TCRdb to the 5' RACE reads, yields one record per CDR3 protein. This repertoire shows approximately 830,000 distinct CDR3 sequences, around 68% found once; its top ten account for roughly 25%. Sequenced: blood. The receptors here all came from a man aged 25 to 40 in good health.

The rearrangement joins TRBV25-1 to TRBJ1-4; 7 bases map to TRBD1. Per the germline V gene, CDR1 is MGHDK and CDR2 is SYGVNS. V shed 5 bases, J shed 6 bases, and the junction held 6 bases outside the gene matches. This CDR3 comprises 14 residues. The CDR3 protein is CASSPLTGYEKLFF. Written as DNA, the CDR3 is TGTGCCAGCAGTCCCCTGACAGGGTATGAAAAACTGTTTTTT.

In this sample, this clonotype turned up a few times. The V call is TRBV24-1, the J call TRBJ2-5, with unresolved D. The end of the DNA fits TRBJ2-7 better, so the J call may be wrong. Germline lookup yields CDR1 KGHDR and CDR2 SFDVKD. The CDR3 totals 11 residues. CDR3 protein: CATSGAGEQYF. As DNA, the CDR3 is TGTGCCACCAGTGGTGCAGGCGAGCAGTACTTC.

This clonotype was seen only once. CDR3 loop: CSVDGTSGTDTQYF. CDR3 in DNA: TGCAGCGTCGACGGGACTAGCGGCACAGATACGCAGTATTTT. The rearrangement uses TRBV29-1 and TRBJ2-3; TRBD2 agrees at 10 bases. Losses at the gene ends were 6 bases for V and 1 base for J; bases not matched to a gene: 4. Germline V gives CDR1 SQVTM, CDR2 ANQGSEA. The CDR3 consists of 14 residues.

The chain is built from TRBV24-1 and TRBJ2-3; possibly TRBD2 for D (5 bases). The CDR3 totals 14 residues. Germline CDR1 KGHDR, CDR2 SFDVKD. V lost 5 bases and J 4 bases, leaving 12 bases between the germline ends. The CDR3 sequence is CATSVGPRADTQYF. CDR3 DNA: TGTGCCACCAGTGTCGGACCGAGGGCAGATACGCAGTATTTT.

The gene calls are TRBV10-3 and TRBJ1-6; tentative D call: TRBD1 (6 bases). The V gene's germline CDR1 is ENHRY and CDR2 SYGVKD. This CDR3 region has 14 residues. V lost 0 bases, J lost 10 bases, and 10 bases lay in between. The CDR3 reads CAISESTGGSPLHF. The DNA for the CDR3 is TGTGCCATCAGTGAGTCGACGGGGGGCTCACCCCTCCACTTT.

The chain's CDR3 is CASIGLAGYEQYF. The CDR3 bases are TGTGCCAGCATCGGGCTAGCGGGTTACGAGCAGTACTTC. The rearrangement links TRBV6-2 or TRBV6-3 to TRBJ2-7, with 8 nucleotides matching TRBD2. The length of the CDR3 is 13 residues. Germline lookup yields CDR1 MNHEY and CDR2 SVGEGT. V gave up 7 bases and J gave up 4 bases; unmatched junction bases: 6.

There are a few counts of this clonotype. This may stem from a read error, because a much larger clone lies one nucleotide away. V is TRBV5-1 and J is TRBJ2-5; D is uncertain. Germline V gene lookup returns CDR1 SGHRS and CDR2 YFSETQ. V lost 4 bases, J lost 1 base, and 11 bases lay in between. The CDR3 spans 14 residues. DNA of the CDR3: TGCGCCAGCAGCCCCCGGGTTGCCCAAGAGACCCAGTACTTC. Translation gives CASSPRVAQETQYF.

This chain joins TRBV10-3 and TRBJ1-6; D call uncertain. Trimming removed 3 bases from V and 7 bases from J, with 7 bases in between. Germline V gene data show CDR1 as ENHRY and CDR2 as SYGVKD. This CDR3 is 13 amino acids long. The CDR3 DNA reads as TGTGCCATCAGTGAATACCAAAATTCACCCCTCCACTTT. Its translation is CAISEYQNSPLHF.

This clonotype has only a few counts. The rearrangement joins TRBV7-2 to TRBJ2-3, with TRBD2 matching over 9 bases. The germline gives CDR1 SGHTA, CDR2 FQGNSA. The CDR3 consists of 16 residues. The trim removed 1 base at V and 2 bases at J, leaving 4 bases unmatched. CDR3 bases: TGTGCCAGCAGCTTAGGTCTAGCGGGGCCCACAGATACGCAGTATTTT. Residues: CASSLGLAGPTDTQYF.

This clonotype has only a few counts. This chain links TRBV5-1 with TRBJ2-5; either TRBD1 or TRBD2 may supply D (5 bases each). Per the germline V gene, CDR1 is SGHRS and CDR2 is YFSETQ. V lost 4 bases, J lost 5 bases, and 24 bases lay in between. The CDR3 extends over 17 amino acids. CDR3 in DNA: TGCGCCAGCAGCGTTCCCGGGACGGGGATTAACGGGGAGACCCAGTACTTC. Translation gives CASSVPGTGINGETQYF.

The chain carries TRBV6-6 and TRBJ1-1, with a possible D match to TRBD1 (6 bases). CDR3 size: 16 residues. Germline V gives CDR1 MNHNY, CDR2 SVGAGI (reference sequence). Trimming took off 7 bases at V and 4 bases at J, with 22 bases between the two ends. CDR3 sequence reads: CASTDRKGGFGTEAFF. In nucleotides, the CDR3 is TGTGCCAGCACCGATCGAAAAGGGGGGTTTGGCACTGAAGCTTTCTTT.

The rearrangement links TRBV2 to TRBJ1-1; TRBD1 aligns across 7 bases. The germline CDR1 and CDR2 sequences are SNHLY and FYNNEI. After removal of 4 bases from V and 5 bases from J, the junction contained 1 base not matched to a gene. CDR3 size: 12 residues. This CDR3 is CASSGQGTEAFF. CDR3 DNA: TGTGCCAGCAGTGGACAGGGTACTGAAGCTTTCTTT.

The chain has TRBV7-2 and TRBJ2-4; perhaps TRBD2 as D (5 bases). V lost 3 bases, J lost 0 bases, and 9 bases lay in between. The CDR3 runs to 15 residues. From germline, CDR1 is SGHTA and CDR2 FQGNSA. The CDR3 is CASSFSGSAKNIQYF. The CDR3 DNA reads TGTGCCAGCAGCTTCAGCGGATCAGCCAAAAACATTCAGTACTTC.

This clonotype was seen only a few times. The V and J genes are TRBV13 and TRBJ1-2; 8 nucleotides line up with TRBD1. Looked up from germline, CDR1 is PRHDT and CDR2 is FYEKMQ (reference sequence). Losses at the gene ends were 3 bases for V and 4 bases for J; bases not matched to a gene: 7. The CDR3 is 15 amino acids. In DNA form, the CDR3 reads TGTGCCAGCAGCTTGGGCAGGGGGCGCGGCTATGGCTACACCTTC. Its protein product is CASSLGRGRGYGYTF. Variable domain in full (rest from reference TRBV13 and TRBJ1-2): AAGVIQSPRHLIKEKRETATLKCYPIPRHDTVYWYQQGPGQDPQFLISFYEKMQSDKGSIPDRFSAQQFSDYHSELNMSSLELGDSALYFCASSLGRGRGYGYTFGSGTRLTVV.